Listed below are T cell receptor beta chains from one sample, sequenced in a study of shared T cell receptors in the human thymus. Data came from immunoSEQ multiplex PCR; TCRdb stores just in-frame clones and leaves some out. The table lists hundreds of thousands of clones, about four fifths of them singletons, with 0.013% in the top ten. This sample also appeared in a second study, on human thymus T cells.

Material: thymocytes. Every receptor here comes from a boy under two years old with a congenital heart defect. Each CDR3 is given with its conserved first and last residue. Fields, in order: CDR3 protein, CDR3 DNA, J gene, D gene, CDR3 length, clone size, V gene. A D gene is named only where the DNA matches it firmly. Where a row states a size, it is once, few, many or the class of an expanded clone; other rows omit it.

CDR3aa: CATSRGQTRPTEAFF; CDR3nt: TGTGCCACCAGCAGAGGACAGACCCGACCCACTGAAGCTTTCTTT; j_gene: TRBJ1-1; d_gene: .; len: 15; abundance: .; v_gene: TRBV15
CDR3aa: CASSLQLAGGPFFF; CDR3nt: TGTGCCAGCAGCTTACAACTAGCGGGAGGGCCGTTCTTCTTC; j_gene: TRBJ2-1; d_gene: TRBD2; len: 14; abundance: .; v_gene: TRBV7-2
CDR3aa: CASRLEAFTDTQYF; CDR3nt: TGTGCCAGCCGACTAGAAGCGTTCACAGATACGCAGTATTTT; j_gene: TRBJ2-3; d_gene: .; len: 14; abundance: few; v_gene: TRBV4-2
CDR3aa: CASIGMDTNYGYTF; CDR3nt: TGTGCCAGCATCGGAATGGACACCAACTATGGCTACACCTTC; j_gene: TRBJ1-2; d_gene: .; len: 14; abundance: .; v_gene: TRBV2
CDR3aa: CARGGAQQYSYEQYF; CDR3nt: TGTGCCCGGGGGGGGGCCCAGCAATACTCCTACGAGCAGTACTTC; j_gene: TRBJ2-7; d_gene: TRBD2; len: 15; abundance: once; v_gene: TRBV6-4
CDR3aa: CASTPQGWDTEAFF; CDR3nt: TGTGCCAGCACCCCTCAGGGGTGGGACACTGAAGCTTTCTTT; j_gene: TRBJ1-1; d_gene: .; len: 14; abundance: .; v_gene: TRBV7-9
CDR3aa: CASSQGGRGPAYEQYF; CDR3nt: TGCGCCAGCAGCCAAGGGGGGAGGGGCCCCGCCTACGAGCAGTACTTC; j_gene: TRBJ2-7; d_gene: TRBD2; len: 16; abundance: .; v_gene: TRBV4-3
CDR3aa: CASALPGQGKMETEAFF; CDR3nt: TGTGCTAGTGCCCTCCCCGGACAGGGAAAGATGGAAACTGAAGCTTTCTTT; j_gene: TRBJ1-1; d_gene: TRBD1; len: 17; abundance: once; v_gene: TRBV12-5
CDR3aa: CASSNGTSGRALHNEQFF; CDR3nt: TGTGCCAGCAGCAACGGGACTAGCGGGAGGGCCCTCCACAATGAGCAGTTCTTC; j_gene: TRBJ2-1; d_gene: TRBD2; len: 18; abundance: .; v_gene: TRBV5-6
CDR3aa: CASSLVGKPTGGANYGYTF; CDR3nt: TGTGCCAGCAGCTTGGTCGGGAAACCCACAGGGGGAGCTAACTATGGCTACACCTTC; j_gene: TRBJ1-2; d_gene: TRBD1; len: 19; abundance: .; v_gene: TRBV5-6
CDR3aa: CASSLLIGVGDTQYF; CDR3nt: TGTGCCAGCAGCTTGTTGATCGGGGTGGGGGATACGCAGTATTTT; j_gene: TRBJ2-3; d_gene: .; len: 15; abundance: .; v_gene: TRBV5-4
CDR3aa: CASSQEVRAGYTDTQYF; CDR3nt: TGCGCCAGCAGCCAAGAGGTTAGAGCGGGATACACAGATACGCAGTATTTT; j_gene: TRBJ2-3; d_gene: TRBD2; len: 17; abundance: .; v_gene: TRBV4-1
CDR3aa: CASSQSPSCGQRYSYNEQFF; CDR3nt: TGCGCCAGCAGCCAATCCCCGTCTTGCGGACAACGCTACTCCTACAATGAGCAGTTCTTC; j_gene: TRBJ2-1; d_gene: .; len: 20; abundance: .; v_gene: TRBV4-3
CDR3aa: CASRVSYGNEQFF; CDR3nt: TGTGCCAGCAGGGTGTCCTATGGCAATGAGCAGTTCTTC; j_gene: TRBJ2-1; d_gene: .; len: 13; abundance: .; v_gene: TRBV2
CDR3aa: CASSQVGTDTQYF; CDR3nt: TGCGCCAGCAGCCAAGTCGGTACAGATACGCAGTATTTT; j_gene: TRBJ2-3; d_gene: .; len: 13; abundance: .; v_gene: TRBV4-3
CDR3aa: CASSSAGLAGVGDTQYF; CDR3nt: TGTGCCAGCAGCTCCGCCGGGCTAGCGGGAGTGGGAGATACGCAGTATTTT; j_gene: TRBJ2-3; d_gene: TRBD2; len: 17; abundance: few; v_gene: TRBV5-4
CDR3aa: CASSLPGAGGNEKLFF; CDR3nt: TGTGCCAGCAGCTTACCGGGGGCAGGGGGGAATGAAAAACTGTTTTTT; j_gene: TRBJ1-4; d_gene: TRBD1; len: 16; abundance: .; v_gene: TRBV11-3
CDR3aa: CASRDRTYGYTF; CDR3nt: TGTGCCAGCAGGGACAGGACCTATGGCTACACCTTC; j_gene: TRBJ1-2; d_gene: TRBD1; len: 12; abundance: few; v_gene: TRBV2
CDR3aa: CASSSRWEYTDTQYF; CDR3nt: TGTGCCAGCTCCTCAAGGTGGGAGTACACAGATACGCAGTATTTT; j_gene: TRBJ2-3; d_gene: .; len: 15; abundance: few; v_gene: TRBV18
CDR3aa: CASSPARDIVGETQYF; CDR3nt: TGTGCCAGCAGCCCCGCGAGGGACATCGTGGGGGAGACCCAGTACTTC; j_gene: TRBJ2-5; d_gene: .; len: 16; abundance: once; v_gene: TRBV5-6
CDR3aa: CASSRGGAFYNEQFF; CDR3nt: TGTGCCAGCAGTAGGGGGGGCGCGTTCTACAATGAGCAGTTCTTC; j_gene: TRBJ2-1; d_gene: .; len: 15; abundance: .; v_gene: TRBV27
CDR3aa: CASSLDRRTSGRALVAKNIQYF; CDR3nt: TGCGCCAGCAGCTTGGACAGAAGGACTAGCGGGAGGGCCCTGGTAGCCAAAAACATTCAGTACTTC; j_gene: TRBJ2-4; d_gene: TRBD2; len: 22; abundance: .; v_gene: TRBV5-1
CDR3aa: CASTPRTGGTGELFF; CDR3nt: TGTGCCAGCACCCCCCGGACAGGTGGGACCGGGGAGCTGTTTTTT; j_gene: TRBJ2-2; d_gene: TRBD1; len: 15; abundance: .; v_gene: TRBV27
CDR3aa: CASSVAGLPYEQYF; CDR3nt: TGTGCCAGCAGTGTAGCGGGCCTCCCCTACGAGCAGTACTTC; j_gene: TRBJ2-7; d_gene: TRBD2; len: 14; abundance: .; v_gene: TRBV27
CDR3aa: CASRKRTVVYEQYF; CDR3nt: TGCGCCAGCAGAAAAAGGACAGTCGTCTACGAGCAGTACTTC; j_gene: TRBJ2-7; d_gene: .; len: 14; abundance: once; v_gene: TRBV10-1
CDR3aa: CASGIRRGGGPSSYNEQFF; CDR3nt: TGTGCCAGCGGTATACGAAGGGGGGGAGGACCCAGCTCCTACAATGAGCAGTTCTTC; j_gene: TRBJ2-1; d_gene: .; len: 19; abundance: few; v_gene: TRBV28
CDR3aa: CASKGGGQGSPKTQYF; CDR3nt: TGTGCCAGTAAGGGGGGTGGACAGGGTAGCCCGAAGACCCAGTACTTC; j_gene: TRBJ2-5; d_gene: TRBD1; len: 16; abundance: .; v_gene: TRBV19
CDR3aa: CASSYTGRSDDEQFF; CDR3nt: TGTGCCAGCAGCTACACCGGGAGGAGCGATGATGAGCAGTTCTTC; j_gene: TRBJ2-1; d_gene: TRBD2; len: 15; abundance: once; v_gene: TRBV5-4
CDR3aa: CSARTAYEQYF; CDR3nt: TGCAGTGCTCGGACTGCATACGAGCAGTACTTC; j_gene: TRBJ2-7; d_gene: .; len: 11; abundance: .; v_gene: TRBV20-1
CDR3aa: CASSLAGPYGYTF; CDR3nt: TGTGCCAGCAGCTTAGCGGGGCCATATGGCTACACCTTC; j_gene: TRBJ1-2; d_gene: .; len: 13; abundance: .; v_gene: TRBV7-6
CDR3aa: CASSFPNYEQYF; CDR3nt: TGTGCCAGCAGTTTCCCTAACTACGAGCAGTACTTC; j_gene: TRBJ2-7; d_gene: .; len: 12; abundance: once; v_gene: TRBV28
CDR3aa: CASSLGPGLAGDEQYF; CDR3nt: TGTGCCAGCAGCTTAGGGCCGGGACTAGCGGGAGACGAGCAGTACTTC; j_gene: TRBJ2-7; d_gene: TRBD2; len: 16; abundance: few; v_gene: TRBV7-2
CDR3aa: CASSQVYRGHNYGYTF; CDR3nt: TGCGCCAGCAGCCAAGTCTACAGGGGCCATAACTATGGCTACACCTTC; j_gene: TRBJ1-2; d_gene: TRBD1; len: 16; abundance: once; v_gene: TRBV4-1
CDR3aa: CASSYRASGQDNEQFF; CDR3nt: TGCGCCAGCAGCTACCGAGCTAGCGGGCAGGACAATGAGCAGTTCTTC; j_gene: TRBJ2-1; d_gene: TRBD2; len: 16; abundance: .; v_gene: TRBV5-1
CDR3aa: CASSQTLGERLRNYGYTF; CDR3nt: TGCGCCAGCAGCCAGACCTTAGGGGAACGGTTAAGAAACTATGGCTACACCTTC; j_gene: TRBJ1-2; d_gene: .; len: 18; abundance: once; v_gene: TRBV4-3
CDR3aa: CASSSPGQGHEQYF; CDR3nt: TGTGCCAGCAGCTCCCCGGGACAGGGCCACGAGCAGTACTTC; j_gene: TRBJ2-7; d_gene: TRBD1; len: 14; abundance: .; v_gene: TRBV7-8
CDR3aa: CASSQGPGSGRSTDTQYF; CDR3nt: TGCGCCAGCAGCCAAGGGCCGGGGAGCGGACGTAGCACAGATACGCAGTATTTT; j_gene: TRBJ2-3; d_gene: .; len: 18; abundance: .; v_gene: TRBV4-3
CDR3aa: CSVGTPGSDEQYF; CDR3nt: TGCAGCGTTGGCACCCCAGGTAGCGACGAGCAGTACTTC; j_gene: TRBJ2-7; d_gene: .; len: 13; abundance: .; v_gene: TRBV29-1
CDR3aa: CASSHLDPRGREHEQFF; CDR3nt: TGTGCCAGCAGTCACCTCGACCCCAGGGGGCGGGAGCATGAGCAGTTCTTC; j_gene: TRBJ2-1; d_gene: .; len: 17; abundance: .; v_gene: TRBV27
CDR3aa: CASSPRDRAGDNEQFF; CDR3nt: TGTGCCAGCTCACCACGGGACAGGGCAGGCGACAATGAGCAGTTCTTC; j_gene: TRBJ2-1; d_gene: TRBD1; len: 16; abundance: .; v_gene: TRBV18
CDR3aa: CASSLFKWGQGPTNEKLFF; CDR3nt: TGCGCCAGCAGCCTATTCAAGTGGGGACAGGGTCCTACTAATGAAAAACTGTTTTTT; j_gene: TRBJ1-4; d_gene: TRBD1; len: 19; abundance: once; v_gene: TRBV4-3
CDR3aa: CASSLLIRGRYGYTF; CDR3nt: TGTGCCAGCAGCCTCCTTATTCGGGGAAGGTATGGCTACACCTTC; j_gene: TRBJ1-2; d_gene: .; len: 15; abundance: .; v_gene: TRBV2
CDR3aa: CAWRTGTSGEQYF; CDR3nt: TGTGCCTGGAGGACCGGGACTAGCGGGGAGCAGTACTTC; j_gene: TRBJ2-7; d_gene: TRBD2; len: 13; abundance: .; v_gene: TRBV30
CDR3aa: CASSLIDFPHSNQPQHF; CDR3nt: TGTGCCAGCAGTTTAATAGACTTTCCACATAGCAATCAGCCCCAGCATTTT; j_gene: TRBJ1-5; d_gene: .; len: 17; abundance: .; v_gene: TRBV28
CDR3aa: CASSQGGMGTEAFF; CDR3nt: TGTGCCAGCAGCCAAGGAGGGATGGGCACTGAAGCTTTCTTT; j_gene: TRBJ1-1; d_gene: .; len: 14; abundance: .; v_gene: TRBV7-9
CDR3aa: CASSFRGFVYNEQFF; CDR3nt: TGCGCCAGCAGCTTTCGAGGGTTCGTCTACAATGAGCAGTTCTTC; j_gene: TRBJ2-1; d_gene: .; len: 15; abundance: .; v_gene: TRBV5-1
CDR3aa: CASSHRDSVHEQYF; CDR3nt: TGTGCCAGCAGCCATCGGGATAGCGTCCACGAGCAGTACTTC; j_gene: TRBJ2-7; d_gene: .; len: 14; abundance: few; v_gene: TRBV7-9
CDR3aa: CASMPRRGVQPQHF; CDR3nt: TGTGCCAGCATGCCGCGCAGGGGAGTCCAGCCCCAGCATTTT; j_gene: TRBJ1-5; d_gene: .; len: 14; abundance: .; v_gene: TRBV6-5